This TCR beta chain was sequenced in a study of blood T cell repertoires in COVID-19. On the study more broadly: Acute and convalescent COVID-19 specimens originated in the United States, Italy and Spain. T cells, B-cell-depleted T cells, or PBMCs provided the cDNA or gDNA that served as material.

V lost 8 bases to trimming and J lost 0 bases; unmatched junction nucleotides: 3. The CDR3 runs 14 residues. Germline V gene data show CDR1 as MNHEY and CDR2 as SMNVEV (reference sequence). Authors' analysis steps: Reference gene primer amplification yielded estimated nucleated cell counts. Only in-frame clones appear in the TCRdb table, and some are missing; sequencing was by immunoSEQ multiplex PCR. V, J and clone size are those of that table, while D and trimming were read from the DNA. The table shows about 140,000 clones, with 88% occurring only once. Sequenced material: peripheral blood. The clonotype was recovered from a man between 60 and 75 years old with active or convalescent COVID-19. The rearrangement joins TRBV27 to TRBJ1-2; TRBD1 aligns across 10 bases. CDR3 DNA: TGTGCCAGCCGGACAGGGGGATCTAACTATGGCTACACCTTC. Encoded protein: CASRTGGSNYGYTF.